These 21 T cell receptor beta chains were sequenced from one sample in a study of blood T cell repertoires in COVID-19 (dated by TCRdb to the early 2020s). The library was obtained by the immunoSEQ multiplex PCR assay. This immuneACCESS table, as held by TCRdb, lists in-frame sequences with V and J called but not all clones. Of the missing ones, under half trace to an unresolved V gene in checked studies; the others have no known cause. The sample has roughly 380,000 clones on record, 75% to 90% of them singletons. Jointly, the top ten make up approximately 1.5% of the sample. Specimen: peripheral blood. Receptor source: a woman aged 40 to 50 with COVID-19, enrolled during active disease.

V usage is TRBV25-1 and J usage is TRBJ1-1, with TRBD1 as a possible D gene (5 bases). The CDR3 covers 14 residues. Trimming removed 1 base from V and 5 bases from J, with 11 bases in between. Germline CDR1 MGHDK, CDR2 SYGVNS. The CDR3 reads CASSELRGNTEAFF. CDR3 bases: TGTGCCAGCAGTGAATTAAGGGGAAATACTGAAGCTTTCTTT.

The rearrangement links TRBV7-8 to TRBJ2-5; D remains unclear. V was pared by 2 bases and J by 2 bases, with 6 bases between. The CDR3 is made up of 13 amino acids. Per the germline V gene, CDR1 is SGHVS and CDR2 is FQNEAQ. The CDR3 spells CASSLPPQETQYF. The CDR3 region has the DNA TGTGCCAGCAGCTTACCCCCTCAAGAGACCCAGTACTTC.

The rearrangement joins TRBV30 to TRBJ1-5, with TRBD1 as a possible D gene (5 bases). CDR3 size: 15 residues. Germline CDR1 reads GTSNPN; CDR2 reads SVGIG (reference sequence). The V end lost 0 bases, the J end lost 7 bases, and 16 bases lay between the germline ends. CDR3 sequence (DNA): TGTGCCTGGAGTGTATACGCCGGGGGAGGACAGCCCCAGCATTTT. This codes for CAWSVYAGGGQPQHF.

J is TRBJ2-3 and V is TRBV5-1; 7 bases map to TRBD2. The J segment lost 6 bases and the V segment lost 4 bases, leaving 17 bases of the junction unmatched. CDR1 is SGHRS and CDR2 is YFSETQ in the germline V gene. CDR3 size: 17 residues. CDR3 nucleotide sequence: TGCGCCAGCAGCCCCGAAACTCGGGCGGGAGCTCCGGATACGCAGTATTTT. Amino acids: CASSPETRAGAPDTQYF.

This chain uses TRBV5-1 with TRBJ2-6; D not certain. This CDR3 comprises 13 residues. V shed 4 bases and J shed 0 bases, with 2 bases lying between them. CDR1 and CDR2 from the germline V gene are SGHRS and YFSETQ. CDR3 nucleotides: TGCGCCAGCAGCCGCTCTGGGGCCAACGTCCTGACTTTC. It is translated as CASSRSGANVLTF.

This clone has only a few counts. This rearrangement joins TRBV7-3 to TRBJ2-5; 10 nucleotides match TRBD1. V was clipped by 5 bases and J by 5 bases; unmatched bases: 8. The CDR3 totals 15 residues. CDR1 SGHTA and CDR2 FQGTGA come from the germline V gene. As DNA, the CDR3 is TGTGCCAGCAGCCCCGACAGGGGGCGGACTGAGACCCAGTACTTC. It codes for CASSPDRGRTETQYF.

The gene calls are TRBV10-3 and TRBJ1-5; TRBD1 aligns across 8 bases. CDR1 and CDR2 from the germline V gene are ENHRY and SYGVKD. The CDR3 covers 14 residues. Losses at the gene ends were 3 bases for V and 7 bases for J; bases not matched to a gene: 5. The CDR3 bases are TGTGCCATCAGTGATGCAGGGGGCACCCAGCCCCAGCATTTT. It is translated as CAISDAGGTQPQHF.

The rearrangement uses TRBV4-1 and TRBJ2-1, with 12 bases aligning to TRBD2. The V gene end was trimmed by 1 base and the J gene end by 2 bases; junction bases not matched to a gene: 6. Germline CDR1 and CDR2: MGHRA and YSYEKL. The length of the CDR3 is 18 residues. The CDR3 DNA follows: TGCGCCAGCAGCCAAGGAGGACTAGCGGGATACCCCTACAATGAGCAGTTCTTC. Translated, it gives CASSQGGLAGYPYNEQFF.

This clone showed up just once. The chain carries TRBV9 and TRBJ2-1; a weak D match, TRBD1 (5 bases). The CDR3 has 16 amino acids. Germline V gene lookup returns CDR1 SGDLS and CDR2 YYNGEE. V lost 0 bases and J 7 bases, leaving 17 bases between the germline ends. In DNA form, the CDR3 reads TGTGCCAGCAGCGTAGCACCGGCAGGGCTGAGGAATGAGCAGTTCTTC. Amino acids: CASSVAPAGLRNEQFF.

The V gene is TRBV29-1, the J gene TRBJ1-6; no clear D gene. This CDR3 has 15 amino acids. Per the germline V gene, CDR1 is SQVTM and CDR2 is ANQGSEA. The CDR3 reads CSLPRTPPSNSPLHF. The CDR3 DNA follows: TGCAGTCTTCCTAGGACTCCCCCTTCCAATTCACCCCTCCACTTT. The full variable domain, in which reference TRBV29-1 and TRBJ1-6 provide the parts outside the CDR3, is SAVISQKPSRDICQRGTSLTIQCQVDSQVTMMFWYRQQPGQSLTLIATANQGSEATYESGFVIDKFPISRPNLTFSTLTVSNMSPEDSSIYLCSLPRTPPSNSPLHFGNGTRLTVT.

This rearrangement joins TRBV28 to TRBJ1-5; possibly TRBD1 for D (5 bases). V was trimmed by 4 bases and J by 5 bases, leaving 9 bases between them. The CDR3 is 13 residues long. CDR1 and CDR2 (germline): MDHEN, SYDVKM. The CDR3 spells CASSYDRYQPQHF. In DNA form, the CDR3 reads TGTGCCAGCAGTTATGACAGATATCAGCCCCAGCATTTT.

The CDR3 reads CASSLVRGNSYEQYF. As DNA, the CDR3 is TGTGCCAGCAGCTTGGTCCGGGGGAACTCCTACGAGCAGTACTTC. This chain uses TRBV5-4 with TRBJ2-7; a weak D match, TRBD2 (6 bases). The CDR3 sequence is 15 residues long. V gave up 0 bases and J gave up 0 bases, with 10 bases separating them. From germline, CDR1 is SGHNT and CDR2 YYREEE (reference sequence).

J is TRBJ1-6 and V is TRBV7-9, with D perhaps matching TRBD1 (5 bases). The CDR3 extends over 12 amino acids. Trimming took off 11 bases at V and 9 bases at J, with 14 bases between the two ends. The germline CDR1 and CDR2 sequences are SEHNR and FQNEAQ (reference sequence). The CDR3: CAAGETSSPLHF. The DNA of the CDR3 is TGTGCCGCGGGGGAAACGAGTTCACCCCTCCACTTT. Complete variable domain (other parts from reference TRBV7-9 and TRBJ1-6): DTGVSQNPRHKITKRGQNVTFRCDPISEHNRLYWYRQTLGQGPEFLTYFQNEAQLEKSRLLSDRFSAERPKGSFSTLEIQRTEQGDSAMYLCAAGETSSPLHFGNGTRLTVT.

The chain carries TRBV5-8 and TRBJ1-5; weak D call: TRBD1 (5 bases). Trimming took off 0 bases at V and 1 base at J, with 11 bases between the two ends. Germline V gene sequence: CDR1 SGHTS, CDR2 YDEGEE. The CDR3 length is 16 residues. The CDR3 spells CASSLDRGVSNQPQHF. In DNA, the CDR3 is TGTGCCAGCAGCTTGGATAGGGGTGTCAGCAATCAGCCCCAGCATTTT.

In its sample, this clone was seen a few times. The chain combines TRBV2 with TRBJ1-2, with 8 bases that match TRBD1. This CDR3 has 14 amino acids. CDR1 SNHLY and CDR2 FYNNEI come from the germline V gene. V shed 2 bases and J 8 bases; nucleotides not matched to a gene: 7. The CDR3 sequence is CASSESAGGDGYTF. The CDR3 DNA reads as TGTGCCAGCAGTGAATCGGCAGGGGGCGACGGCTACACCTTC.

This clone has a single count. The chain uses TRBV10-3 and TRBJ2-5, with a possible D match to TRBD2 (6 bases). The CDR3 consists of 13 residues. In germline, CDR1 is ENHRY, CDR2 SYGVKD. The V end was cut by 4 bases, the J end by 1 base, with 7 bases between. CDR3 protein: CAISGRGQETQYF. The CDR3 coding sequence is TGTGCCATCAGTGGGAGGGGCCAAGAGACCCAGTACTTC.

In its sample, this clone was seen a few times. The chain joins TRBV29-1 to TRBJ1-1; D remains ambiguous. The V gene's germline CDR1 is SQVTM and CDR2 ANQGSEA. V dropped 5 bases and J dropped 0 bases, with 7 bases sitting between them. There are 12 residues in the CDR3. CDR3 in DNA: TGCAGCGTTCACAGACTGAACACTGAAGCTTTCTTT. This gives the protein CSVHRLNTEAFF. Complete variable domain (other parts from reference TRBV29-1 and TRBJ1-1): SAVISQKPSRDICQRGTSLTIQCQVDSQVTMMFWYRQQPGQSLTLIATANQGSEATYESGFVIDKFPISRPNLTFSTLTVSNMSPEDSSIYLCSVHRLNTEAFFGQGTRLTVV.

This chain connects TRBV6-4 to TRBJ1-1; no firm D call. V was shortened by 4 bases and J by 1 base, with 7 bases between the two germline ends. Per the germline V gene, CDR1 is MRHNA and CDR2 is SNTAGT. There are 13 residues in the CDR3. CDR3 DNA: TGTGCCAGCAGTGCTGGCAGGAACACTGAAGCTTTCTTT. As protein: CASSAGRNTEAFF.

In DNA, the CDR3 is TGTGCCAGCAGTTCATACAGGGGATACTCTGGAAACACCATATATTTT. Its protein is CASSSYRGYSGNTIYF. The chain has TRBV27 and TRBJ1-3, with TRBD1 matching 7 bases. Unmatched junction bases numbered 6, after V lost 4 bases and J lost 0 bases. The length of the CDR3 is 16 residues. CDR1 and CDR2 (germline): MNHEY, SMNVEV (reference sequence).

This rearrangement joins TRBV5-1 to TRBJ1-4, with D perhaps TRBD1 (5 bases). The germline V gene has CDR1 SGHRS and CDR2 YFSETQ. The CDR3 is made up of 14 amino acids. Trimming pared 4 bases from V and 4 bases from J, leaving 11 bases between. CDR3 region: CASSPTADNEKLFF. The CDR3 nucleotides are TGCGCCAGCAGCCCGACAGCCGATAATGAAAAACTGTTTTTT.

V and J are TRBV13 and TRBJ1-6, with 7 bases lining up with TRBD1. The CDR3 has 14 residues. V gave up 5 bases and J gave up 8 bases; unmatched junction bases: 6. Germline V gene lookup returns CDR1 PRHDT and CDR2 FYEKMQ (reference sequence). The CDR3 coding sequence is TGTGCCAGCAGCAGGGGGCGCCGGGATTCACCCCTCCACTTT. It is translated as CASSRGRRDSPLHF.